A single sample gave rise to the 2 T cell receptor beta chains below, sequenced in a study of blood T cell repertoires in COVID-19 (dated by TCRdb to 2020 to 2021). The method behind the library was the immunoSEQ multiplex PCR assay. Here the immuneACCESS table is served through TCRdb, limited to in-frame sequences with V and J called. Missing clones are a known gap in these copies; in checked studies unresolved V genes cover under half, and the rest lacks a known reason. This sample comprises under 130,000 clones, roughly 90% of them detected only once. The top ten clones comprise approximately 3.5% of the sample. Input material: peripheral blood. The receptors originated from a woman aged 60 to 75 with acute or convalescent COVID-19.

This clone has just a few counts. In nucleotides, the CDR3 is TGTGCCAGCAGCTTAAATTCTGGGGGCGGTGGCTACACCTTC. This gives the protein CASSLNSGGGGYTF. The V and J genes are TRBV7-3 and TRBJ1-2; a weak D match, TRBD1 (6 bases). Germline assignment: CDR1 SGHTA and CDR2 FQGTGA. Trimming removed 1 base at V and 7 bases at J, with 13 bases between. CDR3 length: 14 residues. The full variable domain, its missing parts supplied by reference TRBV7-3 and TRBJ1-2, is GAGVSQTPSNKVTEKGKYVELRCDPISGHTALYWYRQSLGQGPEFLIYFQGTGAADDSGLPNDRFFAVRPEGSVSTLKIQRTERGDSAVYLCASSLNSGGGGYTFGSGTRLTVV.

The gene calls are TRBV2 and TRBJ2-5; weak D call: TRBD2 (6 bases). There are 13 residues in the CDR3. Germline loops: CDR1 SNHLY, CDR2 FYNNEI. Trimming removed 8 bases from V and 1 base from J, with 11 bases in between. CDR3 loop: CASVGGVQETQYF. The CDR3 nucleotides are TGTGCCAGCGTCGGCGGGGTCCAAGAGACCCAGTACTTC.